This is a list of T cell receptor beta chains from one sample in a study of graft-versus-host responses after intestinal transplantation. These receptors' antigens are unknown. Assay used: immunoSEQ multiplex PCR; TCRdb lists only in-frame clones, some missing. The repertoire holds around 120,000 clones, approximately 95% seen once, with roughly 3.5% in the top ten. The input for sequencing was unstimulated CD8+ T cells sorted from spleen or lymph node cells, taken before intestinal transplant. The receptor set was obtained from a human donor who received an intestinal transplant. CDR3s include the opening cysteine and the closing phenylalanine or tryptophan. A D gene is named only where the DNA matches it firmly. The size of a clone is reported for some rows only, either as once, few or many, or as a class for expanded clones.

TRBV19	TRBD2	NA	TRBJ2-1	CASSLTSGDYNEQFF	TGTGCCAGTAGTCTCACTAGCGGGGACTACAATGAGCAGTTCTTC
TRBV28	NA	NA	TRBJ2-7	CASSLGGYEQYF	TGTGCCAGCAGTCTAGGGGGCTACGAGCAGTACTTC
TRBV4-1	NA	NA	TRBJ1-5	CASSRTGYNQPQHF	TGCGCCAGCAGCCGTACGGGATACAATCAGCCCCAGCATTTT
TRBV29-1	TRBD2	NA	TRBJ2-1	CSVEAVLTSGRAGNEQFF	TGCAGCGTTGAAGCGGTCTTGACTAGCGGGAGGGCTGGCAATGAGCAGTTCTTC
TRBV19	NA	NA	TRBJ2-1	CASSFRTASPENEQFF	TGTGCCAGTAGTTTTCGGACGGCCAGCCCTGAGAATGAGCAGTTCTTC
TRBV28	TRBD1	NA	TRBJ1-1	CASSKPTGVHTEAFF	TGTGCCAGCAGTAAACCTACAGGGGTCCACACTGAAGCTTTCTTT
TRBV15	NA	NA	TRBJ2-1	CATSRVGDYNEQFF	TGTGCCACCAGCAGAGTGGGGGACTACAATGAGCAGTTCTTC
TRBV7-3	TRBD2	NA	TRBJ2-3	CASSLTSGSADTQYF	TGTGCCAGCAGCTTAACTAGCGGGAGTGCAGATACGCAGTATTTT
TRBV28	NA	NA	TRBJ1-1	CASSDLMNTEAFF	TGTGCCAGCAGTGACCTGATGAACACTGAAGCTTTCTTT
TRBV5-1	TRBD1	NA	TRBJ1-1	CATSDRADTEAFF	TGCGCCACCTCGGACAGGGCGGACACTGAAGCTTTCTTT
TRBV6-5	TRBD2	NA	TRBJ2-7	CASSYRLAGSYEQYF	TGTGCCAGCAGTTACAGGCTAGCGGGATCCTACGAGCAGTACTTC
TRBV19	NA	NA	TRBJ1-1	CASAWDSNTEAFF	TGTGCCAGCGCATGGGACTCTAACACTGAAGCTTTCTTT
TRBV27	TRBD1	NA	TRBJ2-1	CASSPSSPGQGVYEQFF	TGTGCCAGCAGTCCATCTTCTCCGGGACAGGGGGTGTATGAGCAGTTCTTC
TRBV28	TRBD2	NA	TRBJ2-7	CASSLPGTSEHYEQYF	TGTGCCAGCAGTTTACCCGGGACTAGCGAACACTACGAGCAGTACTTC
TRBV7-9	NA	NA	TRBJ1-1	CASSFGDGLNTEAFF	TGTGCCAGCAGCTTCGGAGACGGACTGAACACTGAAGCTTTCTTT
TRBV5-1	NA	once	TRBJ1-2	CASSLEGGPSYGYTF	TGCGCCAGCAGCTTGGAAGGAGGACCCAGCTATGGCTACACCTTC
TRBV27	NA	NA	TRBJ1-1	CASRPGANTEAFF	TGTGCCAGCAGGCCCGGCGCTAACACTGAAGCTTTCTTT